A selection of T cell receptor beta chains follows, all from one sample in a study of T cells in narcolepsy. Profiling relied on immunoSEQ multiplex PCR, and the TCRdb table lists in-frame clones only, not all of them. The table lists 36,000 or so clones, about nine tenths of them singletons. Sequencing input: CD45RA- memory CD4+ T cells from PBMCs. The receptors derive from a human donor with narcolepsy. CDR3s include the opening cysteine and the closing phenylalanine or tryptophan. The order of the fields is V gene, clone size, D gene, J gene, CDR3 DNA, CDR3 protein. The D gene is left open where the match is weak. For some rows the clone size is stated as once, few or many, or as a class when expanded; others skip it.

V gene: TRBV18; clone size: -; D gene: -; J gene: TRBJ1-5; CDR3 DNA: TGTGCCAGCTCAGGCGCGGGAGACAATCAGCCCCAGCATTTT; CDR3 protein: CASSGAGDNQPQHF
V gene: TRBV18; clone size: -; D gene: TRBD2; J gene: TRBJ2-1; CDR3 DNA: TGTGCCAGCTCACCTACTAGCGGGAGTTACAATGAGCAGTTCTTC; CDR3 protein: CASSPTSGSYNEQFF
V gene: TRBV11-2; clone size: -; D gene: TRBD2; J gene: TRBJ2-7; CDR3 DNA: TGTGCCAGCAGCTTAACTAGCGGAGGGGTCCCCTACGAGCAGTACTTC; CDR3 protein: CASSLTSGGVPYEQYF
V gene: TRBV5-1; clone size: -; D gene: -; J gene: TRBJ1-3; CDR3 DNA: TGCGCCAGCAGCTCCAGGGGTTCTGGAAACACCATATATTTT; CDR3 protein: CASSSRGSGNTIYF
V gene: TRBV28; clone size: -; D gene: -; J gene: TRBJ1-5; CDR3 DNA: TGTGCCAGCACTCAATCCACGGCAGGGAATCAGCCCCAGCATTTT; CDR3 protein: CASTQSTAGNQPQHF
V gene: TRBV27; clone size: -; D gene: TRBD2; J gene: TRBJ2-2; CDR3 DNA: TGTGCCAGCAGTTTCCCCGGCCAGCGGGGGGGCAACACCGGGGAGCTGTTTTTT; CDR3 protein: CASSFPGQRGGNTGELFF
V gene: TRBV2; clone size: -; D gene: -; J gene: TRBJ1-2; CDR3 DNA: TGTGCCAGCAAGGGCCGGCGGATCAACTATGGCTACACCTTC; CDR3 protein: CASKGRRINYGYTF
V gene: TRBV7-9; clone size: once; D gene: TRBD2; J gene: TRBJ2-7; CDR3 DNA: TGTGCCAGCAGCTTAAGGGCTAGCGGCCTCGAACAGCAGTACTTC; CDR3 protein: CASSLRASGLEQQYF
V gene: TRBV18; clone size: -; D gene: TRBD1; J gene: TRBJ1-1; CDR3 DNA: TGTGCCAGCTCACTAGACAGGGGTGGTGACACTGAAGCTTTCTTT; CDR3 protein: CASSLDRGGDTEAFF
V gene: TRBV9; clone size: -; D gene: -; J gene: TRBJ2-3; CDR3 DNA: TGTGCCAGCAGCGTAGTTGGCACAGATACGCAGTATTTT; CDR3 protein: CASSVVGTDTQYF
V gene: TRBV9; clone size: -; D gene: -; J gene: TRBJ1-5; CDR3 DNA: TGTGCCAGCAGCGGTTCAGGGCCGTCGGAGCCCCAGCATTTT; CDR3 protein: CASSGSGPSEPQHF
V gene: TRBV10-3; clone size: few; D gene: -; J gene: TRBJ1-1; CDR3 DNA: TGTGCCACCGGACAGAAGATGAACACTGAAGCTTTCTTT; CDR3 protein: CATGQKMNTEAFF
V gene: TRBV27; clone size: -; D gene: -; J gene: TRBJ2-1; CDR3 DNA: TGTGCCAGTTCTCCCCTAGACCTACCATACAATGAGCAGTTCTTC; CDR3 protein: CASSPLDLPYNEQFF
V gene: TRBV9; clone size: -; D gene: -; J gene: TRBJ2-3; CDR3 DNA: TGTGCCAGCAGCGTAGCAGGTTTTGCAGATACGCAGTATTTT; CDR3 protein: CASSVAGFADTQYF
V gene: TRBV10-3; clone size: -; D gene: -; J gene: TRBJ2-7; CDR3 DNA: TGTGCCATCAGGCTAGCCGGCGGCGAGCAGTACTTC; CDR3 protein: CAIRLAGGEQYF
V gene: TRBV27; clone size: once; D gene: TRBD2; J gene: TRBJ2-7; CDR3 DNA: TGTGCCAGCAGACGGGGGACTAGCGGGCTGACCTACGAGCAGTACTTC; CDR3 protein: CASRRGTSGLTYEQYF
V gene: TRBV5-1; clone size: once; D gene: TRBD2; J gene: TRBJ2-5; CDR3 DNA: TGCGCCAGCAGCTTGGAGGGGACTAGTCAAGAGACCCAGTACTTC; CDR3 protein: CASSLEGTSQETQYF
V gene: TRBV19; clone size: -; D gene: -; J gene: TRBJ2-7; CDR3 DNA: TGTGCCAGTAGTGCGACTCAGGCCATCTACGAGCAGTACTTC; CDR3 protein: CASSATQAIYEQYF
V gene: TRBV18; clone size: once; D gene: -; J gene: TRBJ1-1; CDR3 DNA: TGTGCCAGCTCACCACAGCAGGGCCATTCCTTAATGAACACTGAAGCTTTCTTT; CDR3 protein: CASSPQQGHSLMNTEAFF
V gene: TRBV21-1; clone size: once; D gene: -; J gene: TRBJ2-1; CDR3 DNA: TGTGCCAGCGGGTCGGACAGTCGGGGCAATGAGCAGTTCTTC; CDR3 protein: CASGSDSRGNEQFF
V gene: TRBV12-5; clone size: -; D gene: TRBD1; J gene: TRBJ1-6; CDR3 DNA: TGTGCTAGTGCCGTCCAGGGGGGCTATTCACCCCTCCACTTT; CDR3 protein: CASAVQGGYSPLHF
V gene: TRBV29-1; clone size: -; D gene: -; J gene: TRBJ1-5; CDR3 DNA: TGCAGCGTAACGGACAGCCTCAATCAGCCCCAGCATTTT; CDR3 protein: CSVTDSLNQPQHF
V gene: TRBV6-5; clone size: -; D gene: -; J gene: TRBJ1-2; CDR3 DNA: TGTGCCAGCAGTTACTCGGGGGCTCGGGGCTACACCTTC; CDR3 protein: CASSYSGARGYTF
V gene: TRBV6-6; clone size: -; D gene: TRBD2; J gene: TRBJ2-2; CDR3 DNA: TGTGCCAGCAGCTCTAGCGGGAGGAACACCGGGGAGCTGTTTTTT; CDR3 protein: CASSSSGRNTGELFF
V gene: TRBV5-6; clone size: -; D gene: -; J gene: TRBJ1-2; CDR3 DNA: TGTGCCAGCAGTAAGGAGACTTCCAGGGGTATCTATGGCTACACCTTC; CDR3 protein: CASSKETSRGIYGYTF
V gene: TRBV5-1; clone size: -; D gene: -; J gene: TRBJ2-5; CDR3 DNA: TGCGCCAGCAGCTTGGGGACCCAACAATACGGAGAGACCCAGTACTTC; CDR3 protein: CASSLGTQQYGETQYF
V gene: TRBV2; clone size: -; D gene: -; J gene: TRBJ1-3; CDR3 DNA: TGTTCCTCCCGGGGGGAGACCGGAAACACCATATATTTT; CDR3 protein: CSSRGETGNTIYF
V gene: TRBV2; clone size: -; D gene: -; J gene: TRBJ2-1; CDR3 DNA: TGTGCCAGCAGTCGATCATACAATGAGCAGTTCTTC; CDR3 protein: CASSRSYNEQFF
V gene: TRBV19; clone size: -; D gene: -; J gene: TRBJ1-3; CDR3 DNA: TGTGCCAGTAGTACTCAGGGCTCTGGAAACACCATATATTTT; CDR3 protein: CASSTQGSGNTIYF
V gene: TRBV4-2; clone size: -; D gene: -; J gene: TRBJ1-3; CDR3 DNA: TGTGCCAGCAGCCAAGGGGCAGATCCATCTGGAAACACCATATATTTT; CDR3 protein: CASSQGADPSGNTIYF
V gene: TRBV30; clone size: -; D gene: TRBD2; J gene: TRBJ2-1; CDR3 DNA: TGTGCCTGGAGTGTGGGGAGGGTCCCTTCCTACAATGAGCAGTTCTTC; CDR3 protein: CAWSVGRVPSYNEQFF
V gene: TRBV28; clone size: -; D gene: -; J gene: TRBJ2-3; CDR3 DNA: TGTGCCAGCAGTTGGTCCAGATCCCTGGATACGCAGTATTTT; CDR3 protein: CASSWSRSLDTQYF
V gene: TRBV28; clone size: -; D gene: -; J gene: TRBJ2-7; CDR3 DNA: TGTGCCAGTTTCCGCAGGAGGCGAAACTACGAGCAGTACTTC; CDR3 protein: CASFRRRRNYEQYF
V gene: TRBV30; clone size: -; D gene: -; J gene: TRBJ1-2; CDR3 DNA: TGTGCCTGGAGTGGCAGGCAAAACTATGGCTACACCTTC; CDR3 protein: CAWSGRQNYGYTF
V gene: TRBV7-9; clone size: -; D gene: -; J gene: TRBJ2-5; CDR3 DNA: TGTGCCAGCAGCCACTTAGGGGACACCCAAGAGACCCAGTACTTC; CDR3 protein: CASSHLGDTQETQYF
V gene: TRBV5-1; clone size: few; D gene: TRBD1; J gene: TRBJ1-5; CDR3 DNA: TGCGCCAGCAGCCCGGACGGAACAGGGGGAGGATATCAGCCCCAGCATTTT; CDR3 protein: CASSPDGTGGGYQPQHF
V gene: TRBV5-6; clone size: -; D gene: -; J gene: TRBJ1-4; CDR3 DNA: TGTGCCAGCAGCTCCACCGGGAACTACGCAACTAATGAAAAACTGTTTTTT; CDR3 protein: CASSSTGNYATNEKLFF
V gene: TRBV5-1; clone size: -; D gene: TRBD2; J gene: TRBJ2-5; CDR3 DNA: TGCGCCAGCAGCTTGGGTCTAGCGGGATTAGAGACCCAGTACTTC; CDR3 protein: CASSLGLAGLETQYF
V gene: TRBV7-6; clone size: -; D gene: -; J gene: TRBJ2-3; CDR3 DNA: TGTGCCAGCAGCCTCAACTCGGCAGGGGATACGCAGTATTTT; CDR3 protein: CASSLNSAGDTQYF
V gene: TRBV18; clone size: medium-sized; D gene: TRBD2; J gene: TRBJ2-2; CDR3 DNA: TGTGCCAGCTCACCACGGGGACTAGCGGGGACGAACACCGGGGAGCTGTTTTTT; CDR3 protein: CASSPRGLAGTNTGELFF
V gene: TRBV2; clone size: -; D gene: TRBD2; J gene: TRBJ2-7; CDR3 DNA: TGTGCCAGCAGACCGACTAGCGGGAGTCAGTACGAGCAGTACTTC; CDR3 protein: CASRPTSGSQYEQYF
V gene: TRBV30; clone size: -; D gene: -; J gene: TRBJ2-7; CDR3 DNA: TGTGCCTGGAGGGGATCCGGGACCGCCGAGCAGTACTTC; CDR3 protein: CAWRGSGTAEQYF
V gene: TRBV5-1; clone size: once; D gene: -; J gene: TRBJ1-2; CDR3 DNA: TGCGCCAGCAGCTTGGAGGGGTGGGGCTATGGCTACACCTTC; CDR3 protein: CASSLEGWGYGYTF
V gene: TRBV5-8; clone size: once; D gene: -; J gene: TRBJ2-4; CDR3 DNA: TGTGCCAGCAGCTTGTTTACAGGAGCAAATAACATTCAGTACTTC; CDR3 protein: CASSLFTGANNIQYF
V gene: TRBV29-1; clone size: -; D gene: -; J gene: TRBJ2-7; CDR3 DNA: TGCAGCGTTGTTAAAGAGGGATCCTACGAGCAGTACTTC; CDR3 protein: CSVVKEGSYEQYF